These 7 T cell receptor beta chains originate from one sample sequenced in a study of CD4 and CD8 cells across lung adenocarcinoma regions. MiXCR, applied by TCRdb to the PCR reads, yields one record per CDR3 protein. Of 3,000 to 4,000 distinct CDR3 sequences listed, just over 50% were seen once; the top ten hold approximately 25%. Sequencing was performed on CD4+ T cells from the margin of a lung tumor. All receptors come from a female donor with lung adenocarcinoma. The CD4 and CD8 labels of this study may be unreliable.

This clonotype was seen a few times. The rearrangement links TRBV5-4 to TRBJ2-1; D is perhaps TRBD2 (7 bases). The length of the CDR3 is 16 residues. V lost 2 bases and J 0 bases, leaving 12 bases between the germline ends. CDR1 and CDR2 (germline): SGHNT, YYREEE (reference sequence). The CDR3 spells CASSFGGPSSYNEQFF. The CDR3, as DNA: TGTGCCAGCAGCTTCGGGGGGCCGAGCTCCTACAATGAGCAGTTCTTC.

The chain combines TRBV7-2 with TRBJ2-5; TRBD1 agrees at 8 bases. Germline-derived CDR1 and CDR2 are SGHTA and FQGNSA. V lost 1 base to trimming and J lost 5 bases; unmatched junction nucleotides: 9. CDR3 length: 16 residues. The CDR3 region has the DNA TGTGCCAGCAGCTTAGTATCGACAGGGGATTGGGAGACCCAGTACTTC. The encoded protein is CASSLVSTGDWETQYF. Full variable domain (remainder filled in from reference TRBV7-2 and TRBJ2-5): GAGVSQSPSNKVTEKGKDVELRCDPISGHTALYWYRQSLGQGLEFLIYFQGNSAPDKSGLPSDRFSAERTGGSVSTLTIQRTQQEDSAVYLCASSLVSTGDWETQYFGPGTRLLVL.

CDR3 loop: CASSEVTGADTGELFF. For the CDR3, the DNA is TGTGCCAGCAGTGAAGTAACTGGGGCCGACACCGGGGAGCTGTTTTTT. The V and J genes are TRBV6-1 and TRBJ2-2, with D maybe TRBD1 (5 bases). The germline CDR1 and CDR2 sequences are MNHNS and SASEGT. The CDR3 is made up of 16 amino acids. V gave up 1 base and J gave up 3 bases, with 12 bases separating them.

This chain's CDR3 is CASSESSSGGTDTQYF. For the CDR3, the DNA is TGCGCCAGCAGTGAGTCGTCTAGCGGGGGAACAGATACGCAGTATTTT. This chain uses TRBV10-2 with TRBJ2-3; 10 bases align to TRBD2. The CDR3 runs to 16 residues. With V trimmed by 0 bases and J by 3 bases, 3 bases remained unmatched. Germline lookup yields CDR1 WSHSY and CDR2 SAAADI.

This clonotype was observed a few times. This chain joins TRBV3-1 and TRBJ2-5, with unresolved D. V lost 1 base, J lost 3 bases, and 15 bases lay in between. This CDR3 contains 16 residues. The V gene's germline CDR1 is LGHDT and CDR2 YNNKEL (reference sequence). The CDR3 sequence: CASSQGGGFGEETQYF. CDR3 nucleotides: TGTGCCAGCAGCCAAGGCGGTGGGTTTGGGGAAGAGACCCAGTACTTC.

The CDR3 loop reads CAGGIQGTTSIGGYTF. CDR3 coding DNA: TGTGCCGGGGGGATACAGGGGACTACGTCCATAGGTGGCTACACCTTC. The rearrangement links TRBV10-3 to TRBJ1-2, with 7 bases matching TRBD1. From germline, CDR1 is ENHRY and CDR2 SYGVKD. Unmatched junction bases numbered 22, after V lost 11 bases and J lost 7 bases. The CDR3 has 16 amino acids.

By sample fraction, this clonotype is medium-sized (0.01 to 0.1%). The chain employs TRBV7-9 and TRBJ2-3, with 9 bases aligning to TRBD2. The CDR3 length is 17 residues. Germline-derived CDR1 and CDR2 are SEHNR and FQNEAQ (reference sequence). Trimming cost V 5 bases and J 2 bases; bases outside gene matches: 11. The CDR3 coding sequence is TGTGCCAGCAGCCCCGAGGGACTAGCTTTCCTCACAGATACGCAGTATTTT. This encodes CASSPEGLAFLTDTQYF.